This is a list of T cell receptor beta chains from one sample in a study of blood T cells in healthy people across ages. Using its own MiXCR run on the 5' RACE reads, TCRdb lists one record per CDR3 protein. The table lists some 1.7 million distinct CDR3 sequences, roughly 27% of them singletons. Sequenced: blood. The source of these receptors is a woman aged 25 to 45 in good health. Both conserved end residues are part of each CDR3. Each record gives: J gene, D gene, V gene, clone size, CDR3 DNA, CDR3 protein. The D gene is left open where the match is weak. Some rows have no size entry. The others give once, few or many, or a class for an expanded clone.

j_call: TRBJ2-7
d_call: -
v_call: TRBV20-1
clone_size: many
cdr3_nt: TGCAGTGCTAGTGACAGAGAGACCTACGAGCAGTACTTC
cdr3_aa: CSASDRETYEQYF

j_call: TRBJ2-1
d_call: -
v_call: TRBV10-3
clone_size: -
cdr3_nt: TGTGCCATCAGTGCCCAGGCTAGTGGGAACAATGAGCAGTTCTTC
cdr3_aa: CAISAQASGNNEQFF

j_call: TRBJ2-7
d_call: TRBD1
v_call: TRBV29-1
clone_size: -
cdr3_nt: TGCAGCGTCCCCGGGACAGGGTCCTCCGAGCAGTACTTC
cdr3_aa: CSVPGTGSSEQYF

j_call: TRBJ2-7
d_call: TRBD1
v_call: TRBV7-2
clone_size: -
cdr3_nt: TGTACCAGCAGCGGCCAGGGGGCAGCCTACGAGCAGTACTTC
cdr3_aa: CTSSGQGAAYEQYF

j_call: TRBJ2-3
d_call: TRBD2
v_call: TRBV20-1
clone_size: -
cdr3_nt: TGCAGTGCTATTGCCCGCGGGGGTGTAGATACGCAGTATTTT
cdr3_aa: CSAIARGGVDTQYF

j_call: TRBJ2-5
d_call: -
v_call: TRBV2
clone_size: -
cdr3_nt: TGTGCCAGCGAGTTAGACAGTACACAAGAGACCCAGTACTTC
cdr3_aa: CASELDSTQETQYF

j_call: TRBJ2-2
d_call: -
v_call: TRBV5-1
clone_size: -
cdr3_nt: TGTGCCAGCAGCTTGGTCGTGAACACCGGGGAGCTGTTTTTT
cdr3_aa: CASSLVVNTGELFF

j_call: TRBJ2-7
d_call: TRBD2
v_call: TRBV9
clone_size: -
cdr3_nt: TGTGCCAGCAGCACCGCGGGAGGTAGCTCCTACGAGCAGTACTTC
cdr3_aa: CASSTAGGSSYEQYF

j_call: TRBJ2-5
d_call: TRBD2
v_call: TRBV4-1
clone_size: many
cdr3_nt: TGCGCCAGCAGCCCGACTAGCGGGGGCGTACAAGAGACCCAGTACTTC
cdr3_aa: CASSPTSGGVQETQYF

j_call: TRBJ2-7
d_call: TRBD2
v_call: TRBV29-1
clone_size: few
cdr3_nt: TGCAGCGTTGACGGTACTAGCGGGGGGGCGGTATACGAGCAGTACTTC
cdr3_aa: CSVDGTSGGAVYEQYF

j_call: TRBJ1-1
d_call: -
v_call: TRBV2
clone_size: -
cdr3_nt: TGCGCCGGCAGTGAGGGGGTGGGGGCGGTTGAAGCTTTCTTT
cdr3_aa: CAGSEGVGAVEAFF

j_call: TRBJ1-2
d_call: -
v_call: TRBV20-1
clone_size: few
cdr3_nt: TGCAGTGCTAGAAAGGGGGGAGCCCTCGAGGCGGGCTACACCTTC
cdr3_aa: CSARKGGALEAGYTF

j_call: TRBJ2-7
d_call: -
v_call: TRBV11-2
clone_size: few
cdr3_nt: TGTGCCAGCAGCCCTTACAACGGTTACGAGCAGTACTTC
cdr3_aa: CASSPYNGYEQYF

j_call: TRBJ2-1
d_call: -
v_call: TRBV12-3/TRBV12-4
clone_size: -
cdr3_nt: TGTGCCGGCAGTTTACGAAGCTCCTACAATGAGCAGTTCTTC
cdr3_aa: CAGSLRSSYNEQFF

j_call: TRBJ2-5
d_call: -
v_call: TRBV9
clone_size: -
cdr3_nt: TGTGCCAGCAGCGAAGGGGGGGGCGCCGAGGAGACCCAGTACTTC
cdr3_aa: CASSEGGGAEETQYF

j_call: TRBJ2-5
d_call: TRBD2
v_call: TRBV6-5
clone_size: -
cdr3_nt: TGTGCCAGCACCCGAACTAGCGGGCCTAAAGAGACCCAGTACTTC
cdr3_aa: CASTRTSGPKETQYF